The 32 T cell receptor beta chains below come from one sample, sequenced in a study of response to subunit inactivated influenza vaccine. TCRdb reprocessed the RT-PCR reads with MiXCR, giving one entry per CDR3 protein. The repertoire holds about 530,000 distinct CDR3 sequences, with over 10% as singletons. The sample consisted of PBMCs from blood, taken 35 to 45 days after vaccination. The source is a man in his forties or fifties who received an inactivated influenza vaccine.

This clonotype was seen a few times. The chain uses TRBV6-5 and TRBJ1-4; 8 nucleotides line up with TRBD1. V gave up 4 bases and J gave up 11 bases; unmatched junction bases: 9. The CDR3 runs 14 residues. The germline CDR1 and CDR2 sequences are MNHEY and SVGAGI. The CDR3, as DNA: TGTGCCAGCAGTTCCTCGGGACAGGTGTACAAACTGTTTTTT. Translation gives CASSSSGQVYKLFF.

This clonotype was counted between two and nine times. This chain connects TRBV28 to TRBJ2-7, with 7 bases fitting TRBD1. The CDR3 extends over 12 amino acids. V gave up 3 bases and J gave up 9 bases; unmatched junction bases: 5. Germline CDR1 reads MDHEN; CDR2 reads SYDVKM. CDR3 residues: CASSFGTERQYF. DNA for the CDR3: TGTGCCAGCAGTTTTGGGACAGAGAGGCAGTACTTC.

This clonotype was seen many times. The CDR3 nucleotides are TGTGCCAGCAGCTACCAGGACGGCCTGCCCCAGCATTTT. Its translation is CASSYQDGLPQHF. J is TRBJ1-5 and V is TRBV11-2; no clear D. The germline V gene has CDR1 SGHAT and CDR2 FQNNGV. The V and J ends lost 4 bases and 9 bases respectively, with 13 bases between them. The CDR3 sequence is 13 residues long.

The CDR3 DNA reads TGTGCCAGCGGTAGCGGGGGGGGACACAATGAGCAGTTCTTC. Its translation: CASGSGGGHNEQFF. The chain couples TRBV6-1 to TRBJ2-1, with TRBD2 matching over 11 bases. The length of the CDR3 is 14 residues. Germline V gene lookup returns CDR1 MNHNS and CDR2 SASEGT. The V and J ends lost 8 bases and 5 bases, in that order; junction bases with no gene match: 5.

This clonotype appeared a few times. V gene TRBV12-3 or TRBV12-4 combines with J gene TRBJ1-4, with a weak D call TRBD1 (6 bases). The CDR3 loop spans 12 amino acids. With 6 bases removed from V and 8 bases from J, the gap between germline ends came to 10 bases. The CDR3 DNA reads as TGTGCCAGCAGCTGGGGGCGGGAAAAACTGTTTTTT. This gives the protein CASSWGREKLFF.

J is TRBJ2-3 and V is TRBV5-4, with TRBD2 matching 9 bases. V gave up 2 bases and J gave up 5 bases; unmatched junction bases: 6. Germline lookup yields CDR1 SGHNT and CDR2 YYREEE (reference sequence). The CDR3 is 15 residues long. In DNA, the CDR3 is TGTGCCAGCAGCTTAGCGGGAGGAGGTGGAGATACGCAGTATTTT. It translates to CASSLAGGGGDTQYF.

The table lists this clonotype with a few counts. The CDR3 reads CASSGYLGQGSNQPQHF. CDR3 nucleotide sequence: TGTGCCAGCAGTGGTTATTTGGGACAGGGTTCCAATCAGCCCCAGCATTTT. V is TRBV28 and J is TRBJ1-5; TRBD1 matches 9 bases. V gave up 5 bases and J gave up 3 bases; unmatched junction bases: 11. Germline V gene sequence: CDR1 MDHEN, CDR2 SYDVKM. This CDR3 contains 17 residues. The whole variable domain, remainder taken from reference TRBV28 and TRBJ1-5, is DVKVTQSSRYLVKRTGEKVFLECVQDMDHENMFWYRQDPGLGLRLIYFSYDVKMKEKGDIPEGYSVSREKKERFSLILESASTNQTSMYLCASSGYLGQGSNQPQHFGDGTRLSIL.

CDR3 sequence: CASQGGWGGNEQFF. DNA of the CDR3: TGTGCCAGCCAAGGCGGGTGGGGGGGGAATGAGCAGTTCTTC. The chain combines TRBV6-1 with TRBJ2-1; 7 nucleotides align to TRBD2. Germline values: CDR1 MNHNS, CDR2 SASEGT. V was clipped by 8 bases and J by 7 bases; unmatched bases: 11. The CDR3 length is 14 residues.

A few counts support this clonotype. The chain recombines TRBV12-3 or TRBV12-4 with TRBJ2-3; 9 positions match TRBD2. V was clipped by 4 bases and J by 12 bases; unmatched bases: 8. CDR3 length: 13 amino acids. The CDR3 region is CASSSTGTSLQYF. The CDR3 DNA reads TGTGCCAGCAGTTCCACCGGGACTAGCCTACAGTATTTT.

V gene TRBV30 combines with J gene TRBJ2-3; the D is unclear. CDR1 GTSNPN and CDR2 SVGIG come from the germline V gene (reference sequence). Trimming cost V 4 bases and J 0 bases, with 11 bases left between them. The CDR3 contains 14 residues. The DNA for the CDR3 is TGTGCCTGGAACCTCCTTCGAAGCACAGATACGCAGTATTTT. It codes for CAWNLLRSTDTQYF.

This clonotype was found many times. DNA for the CDR3: TGCAGTGCTGGGTGGGAGCACAATGAGCAGTTCTTC. Translation: CSAGWEHNEQFF. The J gene is TRBJ2-1, the V gene TRBV20-1, with D possibly TRBD2 on 5 matching bases. From germline, CDR1 is DFQATT and CDR2 SNEGSKA (reference sequence). The CDR3 loop spans 12 amino acids. Trimming cost V 5 bases and J 5 bases, with 10 bases left between them.

This clonotype appeared many times. This chain joins TRBV2 and TRBJ2-4, with D possibly matching TRBD2 (6 bases). Trimming took off 10 bases at V and 7 bases at J, with 23 bases between the two ends. CDR1 is SNHLY and CDR2 is FYNNEI in the germline V gene. There are 15 residues in the CDR3. The CDR3 spells CATRYGTSLGNIQYF. The CDR3 DNA reads TGTGCCACAAGATATGGGACTTCCCTTGGGAACATTCAGTACTTC.

This clonotype was recorded a few times. V usage is TRBV12-3 or TRBV12-4 and J usage is TRBJ2-2; D is undetermined. The CDR3 runs 14 residues. Trimming pared 5 bases from V and 4 bases from J, leaving 11 bases between. The CDR3 loop is CASSPQESTGELFF. The CDR3 nucleotides are TGTGCCAGCAGTCCCCAGGAGAGCACCGGGGAGCTGTTTTTT.

This clonotype was seen more than once but under ten times. The chain joins TRBV7-9 to TRBJ1-2, with D maybe TRBD1 (5 bases). The length of the CDR3 is 17 residues. Germline CDR1 and CDR2: SEHNR and FQNEAQ (reference sequence). The V end was cut by 4 bases, the J end by 2 bases, with 20 bases between. The CDR3 loop is CASSSTVRGRGNYGYTF. CDR3 coding DNA: TGTGCCAGCAGCTCGACAGTTAGAGGGAGAGGAAACTATGGCTACACCTTC.

The chain is built from TRBV7-6 and TRBJ1-2; D is unresolved. The CDR3 has 16 amino acids. The V and J ends lost 4 bases and 0 bases respectively, with 15 bases between them. CDR1 is SGHVS, CDR2 FNYEAQ, per germline. CDR3 in amino acids: CASSSFGKEANYGYTF. CDR3 bases: TGTGCCAGCAGCTCCTTTGGCAAGGAAGCTAACTATGGCTACACCTTC.

This clonotype has a handful of counts. V is TRBV12-3 or TRBV12-4 and J is TRBJ2-7, with D perhaps matching TRBD1 or TRBD2 (5 bases each). V shed 3 bases and J shed 0 bases, with 12 bases lying between them. CDR3 length equals 15 residues. Here the CDR3 reads CASSFYGTDSYEQYF. The CDR3 DNA reads TGTGCCAGCAGTTTCTACGGGACGGACTCCTACGAGCAGTACTTC.

This rearrangement joins TRBV4-1 to TRBJ1-5, with D tentatively TRBD1 (6 bases). The germline V gene has CDR1 MGHRA and CDR2 YSYEKL. Trimming pared 0 bases from V and 2 bases from J, leaving 14 bases between. The CDR3 sequence is 17 residues long. CDR3 DNA sequence: TGCGCCAGCAGCCAAGATAGGGGGGCGAGAGGCAATCAGCCCCAGCATTTT. This sequence encodes CASSQDRGARGNQPQHF.

This clonotype was recorded a few times. J is TRBJ2-1 and V is TRBV14; D is uncertain. The V gene's germline CDR1 is SGHDN and CDR2 FVKESK. Deletions cut 1 base from V and 8 bases from J, with 9 bases between. The CDR3 is made up of 13 amino acids. CDR3 sequence (DNA): TGTGCCAGCAGCCAAGGAATATGGGATGAGCAGTTCTTC. This translates into CASSQGIWDEQFF.

This clonotype was counted between two and nine times. V and J are TRBV12-3 or TRBV12-4 and TRBJ1-3; D gene unclear. With 2 bases removed from V and 4 bases from J, the gap between germline ends came to 3 bases. CDR3 length equals 12 residues. In nucleotides, the CDR3 is TGTGCCAGCAGTTTATGGGGAAACACCATATATTTT. This encodes CASSLWGNTIYF.

This clonotype has only a few counts. The V gene is TRBV21-1, the J gene TRBJ2-5; the DNA was not used to check the table's D call, TRBD1. TRBV21-1 is a known pseudogene. The CDR3 covers 14 residues. CDR3 residues: CASPTGDGQETQYF. The CDR3 DNA is TGTGCCAGCCCCACAGGGGATGGCCAAGAGACCCAGTACTTC.

This clonotype has more than one count but fewer than ten. The rearrangement joins TRBV9 to TRBJ2-7; D may match TRBD1 or TRBD2 (5 bases each). Germline CDR1 reads SGDLS; CDR2 reads YYNGEE. The CDR3 totals 16 residues. V lost 4 bases and J lost 2, with 19 bases in between. The CDR3 DNA sequence: TGTGCCAGCAGCCCCCGGGGCAGGTCGACAGCCTACGAGCAGTACTTC. Its protein is CASSPRGRSTAYEQYF.

This clonotype was seen more than once but under ten times. The chain links TRBV7-2 to TRBJ2-1, with TRBD2 matching 13 bases. Trimming cost V 5 bases and J 5 bases; bases outside gene matches: 9. CDR3 length: 17 residues. From germline, CDR1 is SGHTA and CDR2 FQGNSA. CDR3 region: CASSQGVGTSGNNEQFF. In DNA form, the CDR3 reads TGTGCCAGCAGCCAGGGGGTGGGGACTAGCGGGAACAATGAGCAGTTCTTC.

There are many counts of this clonotype. V and J are TRBV7-2 and TRBJ2-1; possibly TRBD1 or TRBD2 for D (7 bases each). V lost 5 bases and J lost 8, with 16 bases in between. CDR3 length: 14 residues. Germline V lookup: CDR1 SGHTA, CDR2 FQGNSA. CDR3 DNA sequence: TGTGCCAGCAGCCATTCGACAGGGAGGGATGAGCAGTTCTTC. It specifies CASSHSTGRDEQFF.

The chain carries TRBV27 and TRBJ2-7; 10 bases agree with TRBD1. Trimming at V came to 5 bases and at J to 2 bases, leaving 9 bases not matched to a gene. The CDR3 is 16 residues long. CDR1 is MNHEY and CDR2 is SMNVEV in the germline V gene (reference sequence). The CDR3 nucleotides are TGTGCCAGCAGTCCGGAACCGGGACAGGGGACCTACGAGCAGTACTTC. Translating it yields CASSPEPGQGTYEQYF.

This clonotype has just a few counts. The rearrangement links TRBV11-2 to TRBJ1-6; D gene unclear. CDR3 length equals 14 residues. V was clipped by 1 base and J by 10 bases, with 11 bases between them. Germline lookup yields CDR1 SGHAT and CDR2 FQNNGV. CDR3 DNA sequence: TGTGCCAGCAGCTTAGCGTCCCTTGGATCACCCCTCCACTTT. Its translation is CASSLASLGSPLHF.

This clonotype was recorded at least ten times. This chain's CDR3 is CASSFPGEETQYF. CDR3 bases: TGCGCCAGCAGCTTCCCGGGGGAAGAGACCCAGTACTTC. The chain carries TRBV5-1 and TRBJ2-5, with D possibly TRBD2 on 6 matching bases. Germline V gives CDR1 SGHRS, CDR2 YFSETQ. Deletions cut 2 bases from V and 3 bases from J, with 8 bases between. The CDR3 runs 13 residues. The full variable domain, its missing parts supplied by reference TRBV5-1 and TRBJ2-5, is KAGVTQTPRYLIKTRGQQVTLSCSPISGHRSVSWYQQTPGQGLQFLFEYFSETQRNKGNFPGRFSGRQFSNSRSEMNVSTLELGDSALYLCASSFPGEETQYFGPGTRLLVL.

The chain has TRBV7-3 and TRBJ2-1, with TRBD1 as a possible D gene (6 bases). This CDR3 contains 16 residues. Trimming shortened V by 5 bases and J by 9 bases, and 23 bases separated the two germline ends. Germline CDR1 is SGHTA and CDR2 is FQGTGA. CDR3 bases: TGTGCCAGCAGCCCCGAAGGGACACTCGAGTCTAGTGAGCAGTTCTTC. The encoded protein is CASSPEGTLESSEQFF. The variable domain in full, with the rest retrieved from reference TRBV7-3 and TRBJ2-1, is GAGVSQTPSNKVTEKGKYVELRCDPISGHTALYWYRQSLGQGPEFLIYFQGTGAADDSGLPNDRFFAVRPEGSVSTLKIQRTERGDSAVYLCASSPEGTLESSEQFFGPGTRLTVL.

The J gene is TRBJ2-3, the V gene TRBV15; 11 positions agree with TRBD2. The CDR3 has 16 residues. V lost 3 bases and J lost 6; bases outside the gene matches: 8. Germline V gene lookup returns CDR1 LNHNV and CDR2 YYDKDF (reference sequence). CDR3 DNA: TGTGCCACCAGCAGGGAAATAGCGGGGGGGGCCGATACGCAGTATTTT. Encoded protein: CATSREIAGGADTQYF.

The rearrangement joins TRBV5-1 to TRBJ2-7; TRBD1 aligns across 7 bases. V lost 4 bases to trimming and J lost 0 bases; unmatched junction nucleotides: 4. The germline gives CDR1 SGHRS, CDR2 YFSETQ. The CDR3 is 14 amino acids. The CDR3 bases are TGCGCCAGCAGCACGGGACAGAACTCCTACGAGCAGTACTTC. Its translation is CASSTGQNSYEQYF.

This clonotype was seen many times. V and J are TRBV18 and TRBJ2-5; the match to TRBD2 covers 7 bases. From germline, CDR1 is KGHSH and CDR2 LQKENI. Trimming cost V 2 bases and J 4 bases; bases outside gene matches: 13. The length of the CDR3 is 17 residues. CDR3 coding DNA: TGTGCCAGCTCACCAACCGGGACTACCGTAGGTAGAGAGACCCAGTACTTC. Amino acids: CASSPTGTTVGRETQYF.

The chain joins TRBV20-1 to TRBJ2-1; TRBD2 agrees at 11 bases. The CDR3 has 14 residues. The ends lost 4 bases at V and 2 bases at J; junction bases unmatched: 1. CDR1 and CDR2 from the germline V gene are DFQATT and SNEGSKA (reference sequence). In nucleotides, the CDR3 is TGCAGTGCTAAACTAGCGGGAGCCTACAATGAGCAGTTCTTC. This gives the protein CSAKLAGAYNEQFF.

This chain connects TRBV20-1 to TRBJ2-2; 7 positions match TRBD2. V was pared by 3 bases and J by 4 bases, with 5 bases of the junction left unmatched. CDR3 size: 14 residues. Germline assignment: CDR1 DFQATT and CDR2 SNEGSKA (reference sequence). The CDR3 reads CSASAGGSTGELFF. The DNA for the CDR3 is TGCAGTGCTAGTGCCGGGGGGAGCACCGGGGAGCTGTTTTTT.